Following are 3 T cell receptor beta chains from one sample sequenced in a study of cytotoxic CD8 clonotypes in ibrutinib-treated CLL (dated by TCRdb to the early 2020s). The library was generated by the immunoSEQ multiplex PCR assay. TCRdb stores this immuneACCESS table with in-frame sequences only. Part of the clones is absent; in the studies checked, under half of the shortfall reflects unresolved V genes, and no reason is known for the rest. The sample contains some 200,000 clones, approximately 70% of them found a single time. Jointly, the top ten make up around 5.9% of the sample. Sample time point, as interpreted from the label and publication: 12 to 13 months on ibrutinib. The source was PBMCs, collected after 12 months of ibrutinib treatment. The receptors here all came from a human donor with chronic lymphocytic leukemia.

This clone was seen a few times. The chain links TRBV4-3 to TRBJ2-2; 7 bases map to TRBD1. The length of the CDR3 is 17 residues. The ends lost 4 bases at V and 5 bases at J; junction bases unmatched: 13. CDR1 LGHNA and CDR2 YSLEER come from the germline V gene. The CDR3 nucleotides are TGCGCCAGCAGCCTCGGACAGGCAGCTGAGAGGACCGGGGAGCTGTTTTTT. Translating it yields CASSLGQAAERTGELFF.

CDR3 sequence (DNA): TGTGCCAGCAGCCGGACTAGCGGGCCGAGAGGGGAGCAGTACTTC. This encodes CASSRTSGPRGEQYF. J is TRBJ2-7 and V is TRBV28, with 11 positions matching TRBD2. The length of the CDR3 is 15 residues. Germline values: CDR1 MDHEN, CDR2 SYDVKM. V was clipped by 6 bases and J by 7 bases; unmatched bases: 11.

This clone was recorded once. This chain links TRBV5-6 with TRBJ1-1; 8 nucleotides match TRBD1. The CDR3 loop spans 13 amino acids. Unmatched junction bases numbered 10, after V lost 4 bases and J lost 11 bases. The germline CDR1 and CDR2 sequences are SGHDT and YYEEEE. The CDR3 loop is CASSPRQGRTAFF. The CDR3 DNA reads TGTGCCAGCAGCCCCCGACAGGGGCGGACGGCTTTCTTT. The full variable domain, in which reference TRBV5-6 and TRBJ1-1 provide the parts outside the CDR3, is DAGVTQSPTHLIKTRGQQVTLRCSPKSGHDTVSWYQQALGQGPQFIFQYYEEEERQRGNFPDRFSGHQFPNYSSELNVNALLLGDSALYLCASSPRQGRTAFFGQGTRLTVV.